This TCR beta chain was observed in a study of metastatic and nonmetastatic thyroid tumors. About the study: The study looked at repertoires side by side in blood and in tumor or nodule tissue from malignant and benign thyroid patients. Study-level findings and limits: For both blood and tumor, malignant thyroid tumors reportedly showed significantly higher TCR beta diversity than benign nodules did.

The CDR3 is 16 amino acids. Germline values: CDR1 SGHDT, CDR2 YYEEEE. Trimming removed 0 bases at V and 0 bases at J, with 10 bases between. Treatment of any kind had been given to no patient before thyroid surgery. In the authors' methods: CDR3 was compared across clinicopathological groups, and the resulting differences were used to build a distant-metastasis classifier for papillary thyroid cancer. TCRdb recomputed clones from the PCR reads via MiXCR. The V and J calls and clone size are TCRdb's, not the authors'. The sample includes about 32,000 clones, about 20% of them seen just once. By proportion, this clone is medium-sized. Its target is not known.

This receptor was taken from a female donor with papillary thyroid cancer or a benign thyroid nodule (not recorded which). Some clones in this sample may be carry-over from other donors' samples. The sequenced material came from blood. The chain has TRBV5-6 and TRBJ2-1, with D possibly matching TRBD2 (5 bases). This CDR3 reads CASSLGGGSSYNEQFF. In DNA form, the CDR3 reads TGTGCCAGCAGCTTGGGGGGTGGGAGCTCCTACAATGAGCAGTTCTTC.